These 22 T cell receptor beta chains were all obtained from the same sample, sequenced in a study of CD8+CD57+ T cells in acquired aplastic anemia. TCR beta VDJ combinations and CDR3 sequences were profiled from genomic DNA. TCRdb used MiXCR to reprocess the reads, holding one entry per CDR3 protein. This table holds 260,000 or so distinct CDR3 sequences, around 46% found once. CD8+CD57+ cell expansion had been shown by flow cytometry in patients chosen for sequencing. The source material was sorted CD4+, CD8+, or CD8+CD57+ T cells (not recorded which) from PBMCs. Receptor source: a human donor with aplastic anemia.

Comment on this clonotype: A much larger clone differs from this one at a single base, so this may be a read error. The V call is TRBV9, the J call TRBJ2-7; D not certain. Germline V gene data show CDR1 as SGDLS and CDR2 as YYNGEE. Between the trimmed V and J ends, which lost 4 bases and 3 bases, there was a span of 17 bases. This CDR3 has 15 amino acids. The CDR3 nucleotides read TGTGCCAGCAGCCCTCACCGAGGCCTAGACTACGAGCAGTACTTC. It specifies CASSPHRGLDYEQYF.

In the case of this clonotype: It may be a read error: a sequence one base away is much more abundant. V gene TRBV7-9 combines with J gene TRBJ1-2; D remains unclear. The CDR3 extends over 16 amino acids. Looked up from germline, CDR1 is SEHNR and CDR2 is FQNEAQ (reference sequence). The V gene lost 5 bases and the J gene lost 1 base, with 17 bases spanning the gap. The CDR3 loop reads CASSPTQTELNYGYTF. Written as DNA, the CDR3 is TGTGCCAGCAGCCCGACCCAAACGGAGCTTAACTATGGCTACACCTTC.

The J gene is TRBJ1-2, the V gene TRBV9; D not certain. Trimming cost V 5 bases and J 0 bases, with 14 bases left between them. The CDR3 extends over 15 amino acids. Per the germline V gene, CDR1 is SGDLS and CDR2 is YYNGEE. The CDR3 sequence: CASSEEGSPNYGYTF. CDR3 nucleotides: TGTGCCAGCAGTGAAGAGGGCAGTCCTAACTATGGCTACACCTTC.

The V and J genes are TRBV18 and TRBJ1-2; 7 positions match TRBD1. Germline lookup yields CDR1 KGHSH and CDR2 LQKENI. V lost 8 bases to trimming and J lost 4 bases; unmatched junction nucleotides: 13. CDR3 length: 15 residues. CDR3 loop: CASSSPAGTAYGYTF. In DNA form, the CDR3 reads TGTGCCAGCAGCTCCCCGGCCGGGACAGCCTATGGCTACACCTTC.

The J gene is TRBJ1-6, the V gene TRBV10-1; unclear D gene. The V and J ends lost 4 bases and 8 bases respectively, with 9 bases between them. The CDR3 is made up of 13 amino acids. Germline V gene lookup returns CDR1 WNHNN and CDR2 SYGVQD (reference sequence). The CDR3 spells CASSGRVDSPLHF. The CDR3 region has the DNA TGCGCCAGCAGTGGAAGGGTGGATTCACCCCTCCACTTT.

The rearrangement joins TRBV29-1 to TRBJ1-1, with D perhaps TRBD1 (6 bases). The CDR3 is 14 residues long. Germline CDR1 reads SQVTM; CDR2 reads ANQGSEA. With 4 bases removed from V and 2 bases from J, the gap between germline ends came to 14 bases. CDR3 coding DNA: TGCAGCGTTGGGGGGGGGGGGCGAAACACTGAAGCTTTCTTT. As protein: CSVGGGGRNTEAFF.

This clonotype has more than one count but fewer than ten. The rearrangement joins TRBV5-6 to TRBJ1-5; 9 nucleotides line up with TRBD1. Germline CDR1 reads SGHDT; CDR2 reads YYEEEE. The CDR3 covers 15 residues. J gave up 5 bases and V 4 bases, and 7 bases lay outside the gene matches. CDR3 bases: TGTGCCAGCAGCGCTGGGACAGGGTTTTATCAGCCCCAGCATTTT. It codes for CASSAGTGFYQPQHF.

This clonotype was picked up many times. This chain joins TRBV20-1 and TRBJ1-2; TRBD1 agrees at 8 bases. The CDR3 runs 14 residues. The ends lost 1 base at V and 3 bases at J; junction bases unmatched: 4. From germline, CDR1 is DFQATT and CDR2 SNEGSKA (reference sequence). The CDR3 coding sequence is TGCAGTGCTAGAGTCTCACAGGGGGACTATGGCTACACCTTC. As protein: CSARVSQGDYGYTF.

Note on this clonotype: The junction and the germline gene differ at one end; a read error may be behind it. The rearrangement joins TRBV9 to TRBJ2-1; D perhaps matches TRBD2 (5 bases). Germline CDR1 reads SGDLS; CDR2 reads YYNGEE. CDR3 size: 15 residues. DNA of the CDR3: TGTGCCAGCAGCCCCCGAGGGAGCGGTTTCGATGAGCAGTTCTTT. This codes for CASSPRGSGFDEQFF.

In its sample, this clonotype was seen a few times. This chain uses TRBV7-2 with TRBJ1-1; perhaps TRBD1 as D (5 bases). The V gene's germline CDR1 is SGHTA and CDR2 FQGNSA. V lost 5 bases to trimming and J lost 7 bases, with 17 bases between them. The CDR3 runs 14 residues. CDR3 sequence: CASSPARGRGEAFF. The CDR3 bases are TGTGCCAGCAGCCCGGCTAGGGGCCGCGGTGAAGCTTTCTTT.

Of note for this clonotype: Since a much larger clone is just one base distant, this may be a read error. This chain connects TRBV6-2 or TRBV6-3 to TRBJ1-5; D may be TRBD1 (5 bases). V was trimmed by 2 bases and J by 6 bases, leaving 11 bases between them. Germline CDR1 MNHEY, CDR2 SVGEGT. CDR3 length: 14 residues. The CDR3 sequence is CASSYPGPTQPQHF. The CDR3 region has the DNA TGTGCCAGCAGTTACCCAGGGCCCACTCAGCCCCAGCATTTT.

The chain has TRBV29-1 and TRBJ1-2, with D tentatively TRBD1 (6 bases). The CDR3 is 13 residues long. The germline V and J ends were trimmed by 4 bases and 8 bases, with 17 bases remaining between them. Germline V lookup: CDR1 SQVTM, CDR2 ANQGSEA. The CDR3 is CSVGGQIGGGYTF. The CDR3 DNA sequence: TGCAGCGTTGGAGGACAGATAGGAGGGGGCTACACCTTC.

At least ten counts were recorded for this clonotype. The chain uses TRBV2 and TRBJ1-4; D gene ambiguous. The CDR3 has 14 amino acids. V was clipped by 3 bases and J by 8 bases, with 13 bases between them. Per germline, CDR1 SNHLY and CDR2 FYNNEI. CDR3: CASSEPEAREKLFF. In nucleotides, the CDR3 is TGTGCCAGCAGTGAGCCGGAAGCAAGGGAAAAACTGTTTTTT.

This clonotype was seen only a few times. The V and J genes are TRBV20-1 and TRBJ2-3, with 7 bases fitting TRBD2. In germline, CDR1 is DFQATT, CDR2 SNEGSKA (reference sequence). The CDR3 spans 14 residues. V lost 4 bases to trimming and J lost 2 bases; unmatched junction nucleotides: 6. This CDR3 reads CSANGGWYTDTQYF. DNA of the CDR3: TGCAGTGCTAACGGGGGGTGGTACACAGATACGCAGTATTTT.

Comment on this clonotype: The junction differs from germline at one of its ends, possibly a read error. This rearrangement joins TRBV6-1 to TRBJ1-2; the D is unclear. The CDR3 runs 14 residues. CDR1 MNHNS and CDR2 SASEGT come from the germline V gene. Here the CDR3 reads CAISDLAAVYGYTF. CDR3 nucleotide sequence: TGTGCCATCAGTGACCTCGCAGCCGTGTATGGCTACACCTTC.

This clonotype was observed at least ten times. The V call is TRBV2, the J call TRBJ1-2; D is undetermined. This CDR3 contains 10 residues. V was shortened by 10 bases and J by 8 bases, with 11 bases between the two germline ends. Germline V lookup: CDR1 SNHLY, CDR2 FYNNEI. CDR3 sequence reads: CANKDSGYTF. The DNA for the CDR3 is TGTGCCAACAAAGACTCCGGCTACACCTTC.

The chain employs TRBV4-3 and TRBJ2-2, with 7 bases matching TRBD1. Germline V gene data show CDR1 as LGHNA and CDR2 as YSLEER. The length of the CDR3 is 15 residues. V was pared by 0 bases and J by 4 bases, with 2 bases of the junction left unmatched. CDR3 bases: TGCGCCAGCAGCCAAGAGACAGGGATCACCGGGGAGCTGTTTTTT. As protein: CASSQETGITGELFF.

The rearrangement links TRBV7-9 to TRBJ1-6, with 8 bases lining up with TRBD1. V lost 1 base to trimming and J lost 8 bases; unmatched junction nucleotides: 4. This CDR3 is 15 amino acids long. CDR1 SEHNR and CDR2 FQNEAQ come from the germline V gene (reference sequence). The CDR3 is CASSLEQGDHSPLHF. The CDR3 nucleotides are TGTGCCAGCAGCTTAGAACAGGGGGATCATTCACCCCTCCACTTT.

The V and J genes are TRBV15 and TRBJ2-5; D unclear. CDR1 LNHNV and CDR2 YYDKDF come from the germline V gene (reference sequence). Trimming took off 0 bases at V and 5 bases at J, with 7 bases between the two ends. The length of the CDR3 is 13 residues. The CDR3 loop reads CATSRDHRETQYF. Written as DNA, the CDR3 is TGTGCCACCAGCAGAGATCATCGGGAGACCCAGTACTTC.

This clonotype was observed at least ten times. The CDR3 is CASSIGRYSNQPQHF. The CDR3 DNA sequence: TGTGCCAGTAGTATTGGAAGATATAGCAATCAGCCCCAGCATTTT. This chain connects TRBV19 to TRBJ1-5; D is ambiguous. The CDR3 sequence is 15 residues long. With 3 bases removed from V and 0 bases from J, the gap between germline ends came to 9 bases. Germline V gene sequence: CDR1 LNHDA, CDR2 SQIVND (reference sequence).

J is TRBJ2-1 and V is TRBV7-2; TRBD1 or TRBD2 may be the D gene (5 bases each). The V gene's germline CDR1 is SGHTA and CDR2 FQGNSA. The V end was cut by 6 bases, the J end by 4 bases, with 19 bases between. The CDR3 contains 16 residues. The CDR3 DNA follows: TGTGCCAGCAGTCCAAACCGGGACCGTTCATACAATGAGCAGTTCTTC. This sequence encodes CASSPNRDRSYNEQFF.

CDR3 protein: CASSLSGENTEAFF. The CDR3 nucleotides read TGTGCCAGCAGCTTATCAGGGGAGAACACTGAAGCTTTCTTT. The V gene is TRBV11-3, the J gene TRBJ1-1; D is possibly TRBD1 (6 bases). The germline V and J ends were trimmed by 2 bases and 1 base, with 8 bases remaining between them. Germline CDR1 and CDR2: SGHNT and YENEEA. The length of the CDR3 is 14 residues. The variable domain in full, completed from reference TRBV11-3 and TRBJ1-1, reads EAGVVQSPRYKIIEKKQPVAFWCNPISGHNTLYWYLQNLGQGPELLIRYENEEAVDDSQLPKDRFSAERLKGVDSTLKIQPAELGDSAVYLCASSLSGENTEAFFGQGTRLTVV.